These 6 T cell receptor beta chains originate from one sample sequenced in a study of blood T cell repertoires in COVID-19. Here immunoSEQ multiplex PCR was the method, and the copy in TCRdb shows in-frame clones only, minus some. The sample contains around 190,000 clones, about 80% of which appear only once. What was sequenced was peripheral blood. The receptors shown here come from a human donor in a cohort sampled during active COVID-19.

CDR3 amino acids: CASSLGGQQRQETQYF. DNA for the CDR3: TGTGCCAGCAGCCTAGGAGGGCAGCAGCGCCAAGAGACCCAGTACTTC. The chain couples TRBV5-4 to TRBJ2-5; the D gene is possibly TRBD2 (6 bases). The CDR3 is 16 amino acids. Per the germline V gene, CDR1 is SGHNT and CDR2 is YYREEE (reference sequence). V was shortened by 4 bases and J by 1 base, with 17 bases between the two germline ends.

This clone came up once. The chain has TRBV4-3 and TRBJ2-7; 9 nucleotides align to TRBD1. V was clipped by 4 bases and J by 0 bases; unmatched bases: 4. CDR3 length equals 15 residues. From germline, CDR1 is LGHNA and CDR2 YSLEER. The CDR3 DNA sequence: TGCGCCAGCAGCCCCGGGACAGGGAGCTCCTACGAGCAGTACTTC. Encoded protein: CASSPGTGSSYEQYF.

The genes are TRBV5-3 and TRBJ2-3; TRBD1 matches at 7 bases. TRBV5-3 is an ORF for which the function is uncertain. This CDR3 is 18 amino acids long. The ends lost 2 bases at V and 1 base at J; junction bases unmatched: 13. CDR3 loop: CARSFDPGTANCTDTQYF. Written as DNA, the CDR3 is TGTGCCAGAAGCTTTGATCCTGGGACAGCGAATTGCACAGATACGCAGTATTTT.

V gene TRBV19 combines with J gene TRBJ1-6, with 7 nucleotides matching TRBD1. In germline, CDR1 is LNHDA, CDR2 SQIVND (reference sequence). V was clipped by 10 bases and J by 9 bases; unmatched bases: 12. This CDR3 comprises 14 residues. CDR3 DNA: TGTGCCACCCGACAATCCCCAGGGGGTTCACCCCTCCACTTT. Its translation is CATRQSPGGSPLHF.

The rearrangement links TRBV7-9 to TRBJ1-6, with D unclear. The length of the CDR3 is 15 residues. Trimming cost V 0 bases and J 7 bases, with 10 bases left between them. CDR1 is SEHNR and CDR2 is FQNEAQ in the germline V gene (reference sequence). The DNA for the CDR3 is TGTGCCAGCAGCTTAGCCGGGAGGTACAATTCACCCCTCCACTTT. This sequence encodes CASSLAGRYNSPLHF.

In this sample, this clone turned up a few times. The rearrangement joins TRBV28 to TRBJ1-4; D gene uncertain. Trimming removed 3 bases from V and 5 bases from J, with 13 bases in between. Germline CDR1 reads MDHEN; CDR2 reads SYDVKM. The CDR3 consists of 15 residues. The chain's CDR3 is CASSFPLSLNEKLFF. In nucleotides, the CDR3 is TGTGCCAGCAGTTTCCCCCTAAGCCTGAATGAAAAACTGTTTTTT.